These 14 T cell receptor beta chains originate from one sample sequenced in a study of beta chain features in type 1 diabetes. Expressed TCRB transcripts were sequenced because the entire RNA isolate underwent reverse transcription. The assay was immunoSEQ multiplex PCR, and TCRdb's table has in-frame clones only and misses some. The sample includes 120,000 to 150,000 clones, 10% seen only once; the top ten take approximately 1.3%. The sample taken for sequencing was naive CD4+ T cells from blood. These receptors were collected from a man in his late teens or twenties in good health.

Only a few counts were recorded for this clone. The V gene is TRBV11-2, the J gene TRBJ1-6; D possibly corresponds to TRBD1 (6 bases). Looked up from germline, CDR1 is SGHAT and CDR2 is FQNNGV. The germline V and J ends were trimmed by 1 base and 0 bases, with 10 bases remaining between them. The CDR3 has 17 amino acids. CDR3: CASSLGTGSSYNSPLHF. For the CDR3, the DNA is TGTGCCAGCAGCTTAGGTACAGGGAGCTCCTATAATTCACCCCTCCACTTT.

The CDR3 DNA reads as TGTGCCAGCAGTTTATCGGGGGCCAGGGAGACCCAGTACTTC. Translation gives CASSLSGARETQYF. The chain recombines TRBV27 with TRBJ2-5, with D maybe TRBD1 (6 bases). The CDR3 is 14 amino acids. Trimming left V 0 bases short and J 5 bases short, with 10 bases between. The germline gives CDR1 MNHEY, CDR2 SMNVEV (reference sequence).

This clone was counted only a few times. The chain's CDR3 is CASSPRTGPAATDTQYF. Written as DNA, the CDR3 is TGTGCCAGCAGCCCGAGGACAGGTCCTGCAGCCACAGATACGCAGTATTTT. V and J are TRBV9 and TRBJ2-3; the match to TRBD1 covers 7 bases. This CDR3 comprises 17 residues. With V trimmed by 4 bases and J by 2 bases, 13 bases remained unmatched. Germline assignment: CDR1 SGDLS and CDR2 YYNGEE.

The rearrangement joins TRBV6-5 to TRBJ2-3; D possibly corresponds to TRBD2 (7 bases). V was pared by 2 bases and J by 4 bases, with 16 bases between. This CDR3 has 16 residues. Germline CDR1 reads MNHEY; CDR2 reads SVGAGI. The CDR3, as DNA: TGTGCCAGCAGTTACGGGGGCGGGGGCCGGGCAGATACGCAGTATTTT. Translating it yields CASSYGGGGRADTQYF.

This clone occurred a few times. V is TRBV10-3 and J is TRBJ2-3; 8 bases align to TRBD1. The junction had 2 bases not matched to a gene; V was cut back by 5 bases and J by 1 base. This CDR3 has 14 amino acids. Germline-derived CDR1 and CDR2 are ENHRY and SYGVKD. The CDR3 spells CAISTGGGTDTQYF. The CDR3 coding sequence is TGTGCCATCAGTACAGGGGGAGGCACAGATACGCAGTATTTT.

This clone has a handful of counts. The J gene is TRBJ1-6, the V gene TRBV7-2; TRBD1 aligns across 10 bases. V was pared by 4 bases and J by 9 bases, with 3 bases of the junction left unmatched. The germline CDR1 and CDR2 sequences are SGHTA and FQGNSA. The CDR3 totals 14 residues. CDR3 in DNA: TGTGCCAGCAGCTCCGACAGGGGGCCTTCACCCCTCCACTTT. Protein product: CASSSDRGPSPLHF. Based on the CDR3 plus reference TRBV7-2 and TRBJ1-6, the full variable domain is GAGVSQSPSNKVTEKGKDVELRCDPISGHTALYWYRQSLGQGLEFLIYFQGNSAPDKSGLPSDRFSAERTGGSVSTLTIQRTQQEDSAVYLCASSSDRGPSPLHFGNGTRLTVT.

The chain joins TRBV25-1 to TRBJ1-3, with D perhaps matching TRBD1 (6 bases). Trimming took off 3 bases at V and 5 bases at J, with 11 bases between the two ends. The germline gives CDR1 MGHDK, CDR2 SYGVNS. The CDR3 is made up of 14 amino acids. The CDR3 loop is CASSEAGGRNTIYF. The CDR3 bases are TGTGCCAGCAGTGAGGCGGGGGGCCGAAACACCATATATTTT. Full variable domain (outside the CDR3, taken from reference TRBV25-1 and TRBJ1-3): EADIYQTPRYLVIGTGKKITLECSQTMGHDKMYWYQQDPGMELHLIHYSYGVNSTEKGDLSSESTVSRIRTEHFPLTLESARPSHTSQYLCASSEAGGRNTIYFGEGSWLTVV.

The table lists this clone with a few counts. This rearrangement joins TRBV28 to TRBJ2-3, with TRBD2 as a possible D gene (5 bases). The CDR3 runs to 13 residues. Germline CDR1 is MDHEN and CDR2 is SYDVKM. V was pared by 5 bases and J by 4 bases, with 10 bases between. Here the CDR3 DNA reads TGTGCCAGCAGTCCCCCCGGGGCAGATACGCAGTATTTT. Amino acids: CASSPPGADTQYF.

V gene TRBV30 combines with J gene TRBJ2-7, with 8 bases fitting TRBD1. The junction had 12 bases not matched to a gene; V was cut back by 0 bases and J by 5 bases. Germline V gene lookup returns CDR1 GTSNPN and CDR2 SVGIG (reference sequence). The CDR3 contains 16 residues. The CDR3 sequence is CAWSVGTTGGQNEQYF. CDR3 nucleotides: TGTGCCTGGAGTGTCGGAACTACAGGGGGTCAAAACGAGCAGTACTTC.

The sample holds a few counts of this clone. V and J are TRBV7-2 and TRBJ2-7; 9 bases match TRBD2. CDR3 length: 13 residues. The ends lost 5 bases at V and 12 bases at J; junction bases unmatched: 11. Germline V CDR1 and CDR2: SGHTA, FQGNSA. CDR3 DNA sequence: TGTGCCAGCAGCCCTGGACTAGCGCAACCGACGTACTTC. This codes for CASSPGLAQPTYF.

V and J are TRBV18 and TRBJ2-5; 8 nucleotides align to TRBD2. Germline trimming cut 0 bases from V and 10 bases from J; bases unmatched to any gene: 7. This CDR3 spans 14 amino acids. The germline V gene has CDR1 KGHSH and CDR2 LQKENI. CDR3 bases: TGTGCCAGCTCACCACCGTGGCCGCGGGAGGACCAGTACTTC. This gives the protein CASSPPWPREDQYF.

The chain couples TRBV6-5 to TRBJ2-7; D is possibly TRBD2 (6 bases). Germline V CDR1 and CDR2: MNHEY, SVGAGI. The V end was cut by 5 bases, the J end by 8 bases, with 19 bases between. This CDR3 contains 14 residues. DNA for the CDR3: TGTGCCAGCAGTGACCTCGGGGGTCCGAGCAAGCAGTACTTC. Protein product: CASSDLGGPSKQYF.

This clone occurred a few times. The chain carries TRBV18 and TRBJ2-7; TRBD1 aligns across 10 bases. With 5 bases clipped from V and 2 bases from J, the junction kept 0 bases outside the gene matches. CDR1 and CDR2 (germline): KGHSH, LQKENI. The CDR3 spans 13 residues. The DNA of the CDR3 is TGTGCCAGCTCAGGACAGGGGGCCTACGAGCAGTACTTC. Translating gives CASSGQGAYEQYF.

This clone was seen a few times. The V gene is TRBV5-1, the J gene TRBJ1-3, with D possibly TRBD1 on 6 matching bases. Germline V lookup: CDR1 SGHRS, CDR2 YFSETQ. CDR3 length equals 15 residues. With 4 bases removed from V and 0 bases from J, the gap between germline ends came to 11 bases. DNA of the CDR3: TGCGCCAGCAGCCCAAGGACAGCCTCTGGAAACACCATATATTTT. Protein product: CASSPRTASGNTIYF. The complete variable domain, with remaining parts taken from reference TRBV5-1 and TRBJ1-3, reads KAGVTQTPRYLIKTRGQQVTLSCSPISGHRSVSWYQQTPGQGLQFLFEYFSETQRNKGNFPGRFSGRQFSNSRSEMNVSTLELGDSALYLCASSPRTASGNTIYFGEGSWLTVV.